This T cell receptor (beta chain) was recorded in a study of cytomegalovirus exposure and HLA in healthy donors. This PCR relied on a set of 60 Vbeta primers and 13 Jbeta primers. Method: immunoSEQ multiplex PCR; TCRdb's copy keeps in-frame clones and lacks some. The sample records around 130,000 clones, about three quarters being singletons. Points on this clone: One end of the junction varies from germline; a read error may be responsible.

This CDR3 has 15 residues. Germline lookup yields CDR1 SEHNR and CDR2 FQNEAQ (reference sequence). This chain joins TRBV7-9 and TRBJ2-1; 8 positions agree with TRBD2. Sequencing was carried out using PBMCs. The clonotype was recovered from a man between 40 and 49 years old in good health and CMV-seronegative. The CDR3 coding sequence is TGTTCCAGCAGCGAGTCGAGCGGGAGATTCTATGAGCAGTTCTTC. Translation gives CSSSESSGRFYEQFF. The whole variable domain, remainder taken from reference TRBV7-9 and TRBJ2-1, is DTGVSQNPRHKITKRGQNVTFRCDPISEHNRLYWYRQTLGQGPEFLTYFQNEAQLEKSRLLSDRFSAERPKGSFSTLEIQRTEQGDSAMYLCSSSESSGRFYEQFFGPGTRLTVL.